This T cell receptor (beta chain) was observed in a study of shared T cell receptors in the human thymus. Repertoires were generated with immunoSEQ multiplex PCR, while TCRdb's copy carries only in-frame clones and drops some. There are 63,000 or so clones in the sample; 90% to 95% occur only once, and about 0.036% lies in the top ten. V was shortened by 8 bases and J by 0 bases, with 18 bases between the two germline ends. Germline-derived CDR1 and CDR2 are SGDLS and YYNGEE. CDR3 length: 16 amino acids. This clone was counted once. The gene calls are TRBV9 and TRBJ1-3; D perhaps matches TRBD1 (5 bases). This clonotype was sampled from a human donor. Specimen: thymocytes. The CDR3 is CASGVGEGGSGNTIYF. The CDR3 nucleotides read TGTGCCAGTGGGGTAGGGGAGGGAGGCTCTGGAAACACCATATATTTT.